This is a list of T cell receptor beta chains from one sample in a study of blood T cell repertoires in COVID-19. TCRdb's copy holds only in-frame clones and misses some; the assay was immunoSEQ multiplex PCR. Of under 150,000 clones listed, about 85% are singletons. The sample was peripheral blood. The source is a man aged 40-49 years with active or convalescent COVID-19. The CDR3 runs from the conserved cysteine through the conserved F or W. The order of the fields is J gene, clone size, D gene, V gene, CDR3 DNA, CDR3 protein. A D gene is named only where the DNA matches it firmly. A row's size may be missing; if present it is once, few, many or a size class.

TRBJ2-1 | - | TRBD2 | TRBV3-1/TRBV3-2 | TGTGCCAGCAGCCGGACTAGCGGGGGGGCCGGGGAGCAGTTCTTC | CASSRTSGGAGEQFF
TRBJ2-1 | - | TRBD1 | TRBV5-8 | TGTGCCAGCAGCCCGCAGGGGGCCTACAATGAGCAGTTCTTC | CASSPQGAYNEQFF
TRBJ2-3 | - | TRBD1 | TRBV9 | TGTGCCAGCAGCGTAGGAAAACCGACAGGGGCTTGGGGAGATACGCAGTATTTT | CASSVGKPTGAWGDTQYF
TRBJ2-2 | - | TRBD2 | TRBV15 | TGTGCCACCAGCCGAGATGCCGGACTAGCGGGGACCGGGGAGCTGTTTTTT | CATSRDAGLAGTGELFF
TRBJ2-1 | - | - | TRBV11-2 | TGTGCCAGCAGCTTATGGAGGGGGGGCCCTCCTAATGAGCAGTTCTTC | CASSLWRGGPPNEQFF
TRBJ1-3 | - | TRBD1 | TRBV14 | TGTGCCAGCAGCCAATCAGGGGGACTCTCAGGAAACACCATATATTTT | CASSQSGGLSGNTIYF
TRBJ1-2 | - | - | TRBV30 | TGTGCCTGGAGTGTCACGGGAGGCTACACCTTC | CAWSVTGGYTF
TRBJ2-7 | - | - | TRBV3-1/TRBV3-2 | TGTGCCAGCAGCCAAACACAGGGTTACGAGCAGTACTTC | CASSQTQGYEQYF
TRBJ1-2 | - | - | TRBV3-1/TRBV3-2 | TGTGCCAGCAGCTTGAACTCGGGATATGGCTACACCTTC | CASSLNSGYGYTF
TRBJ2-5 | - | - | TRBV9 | TGTGCCAGCAGCGTGGGCCTCCAGGGCCAAGAGACCCAGTACTTC | CASSVGLQGQETQYF
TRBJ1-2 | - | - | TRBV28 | TGTGCCAGCAGTCCCAAAAACTATGGCTACACCTTC | CASSPKNYGYTF
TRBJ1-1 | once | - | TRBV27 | TGTGCCAGCAGTTTATTTGGAGCTGAAGCTTTCTTT | CASSLFGAEAFF
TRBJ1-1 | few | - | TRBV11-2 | TGTGCCAGCAGCTTGACAAGCTTAGTAGTGGGAGAATCGGGAACTGAAGCTTTCTTT | CASSLTSLVVGESGTEAFF
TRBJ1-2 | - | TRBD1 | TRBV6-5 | TGTGCCAGTACTACGGGACAGGCGACCTATGGCTACACCTTC | CASTTGQATYGYTF
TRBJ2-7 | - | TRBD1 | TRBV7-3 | TGTGCCAGCAGTCGCGGGACAGGCTCCGAGCAGTACTTC | CASSRGTGSEQYF
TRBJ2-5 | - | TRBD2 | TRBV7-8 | TGTGCCAGCAGCTTATCGATTAGCGCGGGGGGACCAAAGACCCAGTACTTC | CASSLSISAGGPKTQYF
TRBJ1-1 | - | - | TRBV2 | TGTGCCAGCAACCTTACACCATTCTCGCAGGGGTTCACTGAAGCTTTCTTT | CASNLTPFSQGFTEAFF
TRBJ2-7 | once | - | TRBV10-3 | TGTGCCATCAGTGATCCGGAATCAGGGGCCTACGAGCAGTACTTC | CAISDPESGAYEQYF
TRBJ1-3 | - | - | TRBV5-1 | TGCGCCAGCAGCTCGGGGGGATCTGGAAACACCATATATTTT | CASSSGGSGNTIYF
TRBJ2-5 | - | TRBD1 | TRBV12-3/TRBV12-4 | TGTGCCAGCAGTTTGTCTGCAGGGGGGACCCAGTACTTC | CASSLSAGGTQYF
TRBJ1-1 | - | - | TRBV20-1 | TGCAGTGCTAGAGATCAGTTTGAAGCTTTCTTT | CSARDQFEAFF
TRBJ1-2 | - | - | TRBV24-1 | TGTGCCACCAGTACGAAGGGGAAGGATTACTATGGCTACACCTTC | CATSTKGKDYYGYTF
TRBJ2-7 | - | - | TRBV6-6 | TGTGCCACTCGGAGGAGTACCTACGAGCAGTACTTC | CATRRSTYEQYF
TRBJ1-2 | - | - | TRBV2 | TGTGCCAGCAGTGCGGCAGGGGATGGCTACACCTTC | CASSAAGDGYTF
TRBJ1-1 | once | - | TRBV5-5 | TGTGCCAGCAGGCAGGGGATTGAGACGTACACTGAAGCTTTCTTT | CASRQGIETYTEAFF
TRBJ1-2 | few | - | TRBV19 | TGTGCCAGTAGTATAGATTCCCTACGAGGGGGCTACACCTTC | CASSIDSLRGGYTF
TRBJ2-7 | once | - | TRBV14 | TGTGCCAGCAGCCTGGGGGGCTCCTACGAGCAGTACTTC | CASSLGGSYEQYF
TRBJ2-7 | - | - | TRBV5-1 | TGCGCCAGCAGACCAAACCGGGACACGGACTACGAGCAGTACTTC | CASRPNRDTDYEQYF
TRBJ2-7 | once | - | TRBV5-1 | TGCGCCAGCAGCTTGGGACAGGCTCCCTACGAGCAGTACTTC | CASSLGQAPYEQYF
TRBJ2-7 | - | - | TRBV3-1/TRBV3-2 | TGTGCCAGCAGCCAGGGGCGCTCGTCCGAGCAGTACTTC | CASSQGRSSEQYF
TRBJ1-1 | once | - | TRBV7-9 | TGTGCCAGCAGCTTAGCGGGAGGGGCCACTGAAGCTTTCTTT | CASSLAGGATEAFF
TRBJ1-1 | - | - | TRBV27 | TGTGCCAGCAGTCAGACCAAAATAGGGGACACTGAAGCTTTCTTT | CASSQTKIGDTEAFF
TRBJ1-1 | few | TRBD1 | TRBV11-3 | TGTGCCAGCAGCTTGACAGGGGGGAACACTGAAGCTTTCTTT | CASSLTGGNTEAFF
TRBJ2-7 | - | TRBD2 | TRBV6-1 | TGTGCCAGCAGTGAATCGGCGGGGGTGACCTACGAGCAGTACTTC | CASSESAGVTYEQYF
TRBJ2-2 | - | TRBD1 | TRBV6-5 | TGTGCCAGCAGGATAAACCAGGGGGCCGGGGAGCTGTTTTTT | CASRINQGAGELFF
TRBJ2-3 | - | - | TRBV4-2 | TGTGCCAGCAGCCAAGTGAGTTTACCGAACGGGGATACGCAGTATTTT | CASSQVSLPNGDTQYF
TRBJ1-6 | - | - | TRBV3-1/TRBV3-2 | TGTGCCAGCAGCCAAGTCCAGGGGCCCCTCCACTTT | CASSQVQGPLHF
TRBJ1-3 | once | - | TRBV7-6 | TGTGCCAGCAGCTTTATCACCTGGGGGGGGCAGAGCTCTGGAAACACCATATATTTT | CASSFITWGGQSSGNTIYF
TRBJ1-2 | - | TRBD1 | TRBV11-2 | TGTGCCAGCAGCCCGACAGGGGTTAACTATGGCTACACCTTC | CASSPTGVNYGYTF
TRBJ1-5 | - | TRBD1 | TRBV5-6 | TGTGCCAGCAGCATCGGACAGGATGAGTGGCCCCAGCATTTT | CASSIGQDEWPQHF
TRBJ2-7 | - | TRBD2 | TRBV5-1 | TGCGCCAGCAGCTTGGGTGAGGCGGGGGGAATCTACGAGCAGTACTTC | CASSLGEAGGIYEQYF